This TCR beta chain originates from a study of blood T cell repertoires in COVID-19. Turning to the study itself: In each case, the material was cDNA or gDNA derived from T cells, B-cell-depleted T cells, or PBMCs.

This CDR3 is built from 14 residues. V lost 6 bases to trimming and J lost 0 bases; unmatched junction nucleotides: 1. In germline, CDR1 is LNHDA, CDR2 SQIVND (reference sequence). How the authors handled the data: By means of reference gene primer amplification, nucleated cell counts were estimated. The assay was immunoSEQ multiplex PCR, and TCRdb's table has in-frame clones only and misses some. V, J and clone size are those of that table, while D and trimming were read from the DNA. The sample yields some 74,000 clones, more than 75% seen once. The chain combines TRBV19 with TRBJ1-3; 8 bases are a match to TRBD1. Sequencing was done on a sample of peripheral blood. This TCR derives from a human donor in a cohort sampled during active COVID-19. CDR3: CASRDRDSGNTIYF. In DNA form, the CDR3 reads TGTGCCAGTAGGGACAGGGACTCTGGAAACACCATATATTTT.